The next 22 T cell receptor beta chains were all read from a single sample in a study of T-cell reconstitution after alpha-beta-depleted transplantation in children (dated by TCRdb to about 2016). Library generation was performed with PCR. The data were produced on an Illumina HiSeq 2500. TCR library preparation used molecular barcoding, with unique molecular identifiers applied to normalize quantification of the TCRbeta repertoire. Starting from the raw public reads, TCRdb applied fastp trimming at Q25, assembled clones with MiXCR and retained in-frame beta chains. Every CDR3 protein is listed once, alongside the most common genes and DNA of its rows. For this sample there are 450,000 to 500,000 distinct CDR3 sequences; about 12% appear just once. About 6% of the sample is held by the ten biggest clonotypes. This sample comprised PBMCs from the stem cell graft donor, obtained from the stem cell graft. The receptors were gathered from a human donor who donated a stem cell graft to a child with combined immunodeficiency.

The J gene is TRBJ2-5, the V gene TRBV11-2, with 11 positions matching TRBD1. Germline trimming cut 2 bases from V and 6 bases from J; bases unmatched to any gene: 17. Germline CDR1 reads SGHAT; CDR2 reads FQNNGV. This CDR3 is 19 amino acids long. The CDR3 region is CASSLIPLTWTGGAQTQYF. In nucleotides, the CDR3 is TGTGCCAGCAGCTTAATCCCCCTGACCTGGACAGGGGGCGCGCAGACCCAGTACTTC.

The CDR3 protein is CSVSGTSASTDTQYF. The CDR3 coding sequence is TGCAGCGTTTCCGGGACTAGCGCTAGCACAGATACGCAGTATTTT. This chain joins TRBV29-1 and TRBJ2-3, with 10 bases that match TRBD2. V shed 5 bases, J shed 0 bases, and the junction held 5 bases outside the gene matches. Germline values: CDR1 SQVTM, CDR2 ANQGSEA. The CDR3 runs 15 residues.

The table lists this clonotype with a few counts. This chain joins TRBV3-1 and TRBJ2-1; 8 bases are shared with TRBD2. CDR3 length equals 18 residues. Germline trimming cut 0 bases from V and 1 base from J; bases unmatched to any gene: 8. Germline CDR1 LGHDT, CDR2 YNNKEL (reference sequence). The CDR3 protein is CASSQDRVAGLSYNEQFF. The CDR3 nucleotides read TGTGCCAGCAGCCAAGATAGGGTAGCGGGGTTATCCTACAATGAGCAGTTCTTC.

This clonotype was counted at least ten times. The chain carries TRBV5-1 and TRBJ2-7; possibly TRBD1 for D (6 bases). V dropped 4 bases and J dropped 7 bases, with 15 bases sitting between them. Germline V gives CDR1 SGHRS, CDR2 YFSETQ. The CDR3 runs to 13 residues. The DNA of the CDR3 is TGCGCCAGCAGCCCACCAACCAGGGGAGAGCAGTACTTC. Translated, it gives CASSPPTRGEQYF.

V gene TRBV24-1 combines with J gene TRBJ2-1, with D hard to call. Looked up from germline, CDR1 is KGHDR and CDR2 is SFDVKD. The CDR3 covers 13 residues. Trimming left V 0 bases short and J 6 bases short, with 5 bases between. CDR3 in amino acids: CATSDLLRNEQFF. As DNA, the CDR3 is TGTGCCACCAGTGATTTGCTCCGCAATGAGCAGTTCTTC.

This clonotype appeared a single time. The chain employs TRBV2 and TRBJ2-3, with D possibly being TRBD2 (5 bases). Trimming removed 10 bases at V and 2 bases at J, with 13 bases between. This CDR3 contains 13 residues. From germline, CDR1 is SNHLY and CDR2 FYNNEI. The CDR3 here is CAMTSGYTDTQYF. CDR3 sequence (DNA): TGTGCCATGACCTCGGGGTACACAGATACGCAGTATTTT.

There are many counts of this clonotype. The chain has TRBV12-3 or TRBV12-4 and TRBJ1-5, with D possibly TRBD1 on 6 matching bases. V was trimmed by 1 base and J by 6 bases, leaving 7 bases between them. The CDR3 extends over 13 amino acids. The CDR3 nucleotides are TGTGCCAGCAGTTTAGACAGGGCTCAGCCCCAGCATTTT. It encodes CASSLDRAQPQHF.

This clonotype was observed a handful of times. The chain joins TRBV11-2 to TRBJ2-6, with 7 nucleotides matching TRBD1. J lost 2 bases, V lost 2 bases, and 3 bases had no gene match. The CDR3 contains 16 residues. Germline lookup yields CDR1 SGHAT and CDR2 FQNNGV. The CDR3 nucleotides read TGTGCCAGCAGCTTATGGACAGGTGCTGGGGCCAACGTCCTGACTTTC. Its translation is CASSLWTGAGANVLTF.

The sample holds a few counts of this clonotype. This chain joins TRBV5-5 and TRBJ1-4; D not certain. V gave up 7 bases and J gave up 0 bases, with 10 bases separating them. Germline V CDR1 and CDR2: SGHKS, YYEKEE (reference sequence). This CDR3 has 14 residues. CDR3 DNA sequence: TGTGCCAGCGCCAGGACGGCAACTAATGAAAAACTGTTTTTT. Protein product: CASARTATNEKLFF.

This clonotype came up many times. The chain carries TRBV5-1 and TRBJ2-5; unclear D gene. Germline assignment: CDR1 SGHRS and CDR2 YFSETQ. The ends were cut back, 0 bases at V and 3 bases at J, with 6 bases in the middle. This CDR3 contains 13 residues. CDR3 sequence (DNA): TGCGCCAGCAGCTTGGTCGCGGAAGAGACCCAGTACTTC. Residues: CASSLVAEETQYF.

In this sample, this clonotype turned up a few times. V is TRBV10-3 and J is TRBJ2-7; 12 bases are a match to TRBD1. The CDR3 totals 14 residues. Germline V gene data show CDR1 as ENHRY and CDR2 as SYGVKD. With V trimmed by 6 bases and J by 5 bases, 5 bases remained unmatched. DNA of the CDR3: TGTGCCATCAGATCCGGGACAGGGGGCGACGAGCAGTACTTC. Amino acids: CAIRSGTGGDEQYF.

This chain links TRBV28 with TRBJ2-5; possible D gene TRBD2, 7 bases. Per germline, CDR1 MDHEN and CDR2 SYDVKM. Trimming stripped 10 bases from V and 7 bases from J, with 22 bases between. The CDR3 runs to 14 residues. The DNA for the CDR3 is TGTGCCATGGGCGGGGGCCTCCTCTGGGGGACCCAGTACTTC. Its translation is CAMGGGLLWGTQYF.

A word on this clonotype: At one boundary the junction diverges from the germline segment, which might be a read error. The chain recombines TRBV12-3 or TRBV12-4 with TRBJ2-1; weak D call: TRBD2 (7 bases). CDR3 size: 15 residues. This CDR3 is CASSLGGGSYYEQFF. The CDR3 DNA sequence: TGTGCCAGCAGTTTGGGCGGGGGCTCCTACTATGAGCAGTTCTTC.

The V gene is TRBV6-5, the J gene TRBJ2-3; 7 bases are a match to TRBD1. Germline V gene data show CDR1 as MNHEY and CDR2 as SVGAGI. The CDR3 is 14 amino acids. V lost 4 bases and J lost 3; bases outside the gene matches: 4. DNA of the CDR3: TGTGCCAGCAGTTTCGTGACAGGGACAGATACGCAGTATTTT. Its protein is CASSFVTGTDTQYF.

In this sample, this clonotype turned up a few times. The genes are TRBV5-5 and TRBJ1-2; TRBD1 matches at 12 bases. V lost 2 bases, J lost 0 bases, and 8 bases stayed unmatched. Germline-derived CDR1 and CDR2 are SGHKS and YYEKEE (reference sequence). The CDR3 covers 18 residues. The CDR3 here is CASSLTPGQGAPNYGYTF. CDR3 nucleotide sequence: TGTGCCAGCAGCTTAACCCCGGGACAGGGGGCGCCTAACTATGGCTACACCTTC.

This sequence joins TRBV6-2 or TRBV6-3 and TRBJ2-5, with TRBD2 identical over 8 bases. Germline CDR1 and CDR2: MNHEY and SVGEGT. Unmatched junction bases numbered 4, after V lost 2 bases and J lost 2 bases. The CDR3 runs to 15 residues. CDR3: CASSYVAGGQETQYF. The CDR3 nucleotides are TGTGCCAGCAGTTACGTTGCGGGAGGACAAGAGACCCAGTACTTC.

CDR3 loop: CATDLDRWFGELFF. As DNA, the CDR3 is TGTGCCACCGACCTGGACCGGTGGTTCGGGGAGCTGTTTTTT. V is TRBV7-8 and J is TRBJ2-2, with D hard to call. CDR3 length equals 14 residues. The V end lost 10 bases, the J end lost 7 bases, and 19 bases lay between the germline ends. Germline CDR1 SGHVS, CDR2 FQNEAQ.

In this sample, this clonotype turned up many times. The CDR3 here is CSARGASGREETQYF. CDR3 DNA: TGCAGTGCTAGAGGGGCTAGCGGGAGGGAGGAGACCCAGTACTTC. The chain has TRBV20-1 and TRBJ2-5, with 12 bases that match TRBD2. V trimming: 1 base; J trimming: 5 bases; junction bases outside the gene matches: 5. Germline V lookup: CDR1 DFQATT, CDR2 SNEGSKA (reference sequence). The CDR3 sequence is 15 residues long.

The chain carries TRBV7-3 and TRBJ2-3, with D perhaps matching TRBD1 or TRBD2 (7 bases each). Deletions cut 5 bases from V and 6 bases from J, with 15 bases between. The CDR3 is made up of 14 amino acids. Germline CDR1 and CDR2: SGHTA and FQGTGA. DNA of the CDR3: TGTGCCAGCAGCGCCAGGGGGGGACGCGATACGCAGTATTTT. Protein sequence: CASSARGGRDTQYF.

The chain has TRBV2 and TRBJ1-5, with D uncertain. This CDR3 contains 15 residues. Trimming removed 4 bases from V and 3 bases from J, with 13 bases in between. CDR1 is SNHLY and CDR2 is FYNNEI in the germline V gene. The CDR3 sequence is CASSAFSGSNQPQHF. The DNA of the CDR3 is TGTGCCAGCAGTGCATTTTCCGGTTCCAATCAGCCCCAGCATTTT.

This clonotype was detected a few times. The CDR3 spells CASTVANSYEQYF. In DNA form, the CDR3 reads TGTGCCAGCACCGTTGCGAACTCCTACGAGCAGTACTTC. The genes are TRBV3-1 and TRBJ2-7, with D unclear. This CDR3 comprises 13 residues. Germline V lookup: CDR1 LGHDT, CDR2 YNNKEL (reference sequence). V lost 7 bases and J lost 0, with 10 bases in between.

This clonotype was detected a few times. The genes are TRBV6-5 and TRBJ2-7; TRBD2 aligns across 8 bases. Per germline, CDR1 MNHEY and CDR2 SVGAGI. This CDR3 is 15 amino acids long. V lost 4 bases to trimming and J lost 2 bases; unmatched junction nucleotides: 7. DNA for the CDR3: TGTGCCAGCAGTTCCCTGGGACTAGGAACCTACGAGCAGTACTTC. It translates to CASSSLGLGTYEQYF.